This T cell receptor beta chain was identified during a study of T cells after yellow fever vaccination. This clonotype has only a few counts. Its specificity is unknown. V dropped 5 bases and J dropped 2; count of bases not matched to a gene: 5. There are 15 residues in the CDR3. Looked up from germline, CDR1 is SEHNR and CDR2 is FQNEAQ (reference sequence). TCRdb reprocessed the 5' RACE reads with MiXCR, giving one entry per CDR3 protein. The sample includes 550,000 or so distinct CDR3 sequences, 15% to 20% of them seen just once. Overall study results and limits: FACS-sorted repertoires might harbor abundant contaminating clonotypes from the bulk population. Clonotypes shared by both compartments, CD4 and CD8, made up a small share.

This TCR came from a man aged 25 to 40 who received the YFV17D yellow fever vaccine. Sequenced material: PBMCs, taken 15 days after the yellow fever booster vaccination. The J gene is TRBJ2-7, the V gene TRBV7-9, with 11 bases matching TRBD1. DNA of the CDR3: TGTGCCAGCAGCGCCCCGGGACAGGGGGCCTACGAGCAGTACTTC. It translates to CASSAPGQGAYEQYF.